Here is one T cell receptor beta chain with its context. The target antigen is unknown. Profiling relied on immunoSEQ multiplex PCR, and the TCRdb table lists in-frame clones only, not all of them. The sample records about 110,000 clones, roughly nine tenths being singletons. The data were obtained in a study of T cell responses to AZD1222 COVID-19 vaccine. Whole-study results and caveats: The sample set comprised mostly white British donors with more females, and clonal diversity was possibly underestimated.

This sample comprised peripheral blood, obtained 28 days after the second AZD1222 dose. The source of this sequence is an adult who received the AZD1222 COVID-19 vaccine.

The CDR3 region has the DNA TGTGCCAGCAGTTTATACGCAGGGGTGAATGAGCAGTTCTTC. Its translation: CASSLYAGVNEQFF. The V gene is TRBV27, the J gene TRBJ2-1; D might be TRBD1 (6 bases). From germline, CDR1 is MNHEY and CDR2 SMNVEV (reference sequence). Trimming removed 1 base from V and 7 bases from J, with 11 bases in between. This CDR3 has 14 residues.